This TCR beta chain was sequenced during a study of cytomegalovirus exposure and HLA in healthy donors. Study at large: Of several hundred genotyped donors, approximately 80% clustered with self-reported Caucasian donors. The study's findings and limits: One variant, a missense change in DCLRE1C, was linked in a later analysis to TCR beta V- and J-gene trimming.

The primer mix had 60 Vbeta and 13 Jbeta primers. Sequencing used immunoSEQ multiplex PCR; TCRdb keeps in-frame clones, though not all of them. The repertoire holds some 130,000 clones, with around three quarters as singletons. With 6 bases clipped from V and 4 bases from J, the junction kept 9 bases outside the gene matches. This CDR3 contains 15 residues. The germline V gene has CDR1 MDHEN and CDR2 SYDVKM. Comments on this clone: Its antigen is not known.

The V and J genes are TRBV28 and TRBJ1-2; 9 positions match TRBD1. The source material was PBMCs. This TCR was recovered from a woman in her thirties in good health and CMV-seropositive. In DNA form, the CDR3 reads TGTGCCAGCAGGGGGGGACAGGGCCGATCCTATGGCTACACCTTC. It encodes CASRGGQGRSYGYTF.